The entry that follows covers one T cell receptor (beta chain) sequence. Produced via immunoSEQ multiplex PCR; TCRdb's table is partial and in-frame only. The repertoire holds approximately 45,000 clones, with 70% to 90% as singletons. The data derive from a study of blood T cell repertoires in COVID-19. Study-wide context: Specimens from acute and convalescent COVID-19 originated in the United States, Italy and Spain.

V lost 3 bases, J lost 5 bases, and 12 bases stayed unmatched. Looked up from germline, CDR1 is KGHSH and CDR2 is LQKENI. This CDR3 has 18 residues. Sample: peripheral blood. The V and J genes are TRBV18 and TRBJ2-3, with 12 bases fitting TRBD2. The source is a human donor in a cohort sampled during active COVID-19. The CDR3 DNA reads TGTGCCAGCTCACCTGCTATGGCTAGCGGGAGGGCCAGAGATACGCAGTATTTT. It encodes CASSPAMASGRARDTQYF.